These T cell receptor beta chains were read from a single sample in a study of T cells after yellow fever vaccination. One entry per CDR3 protein, called by TCRdb with MiXCR from the 5' RACE reads. This table holds 250,000 to 300,000 distinct CDR3 sequences, over 10% found once. This sample comprised CD4+ T cells sorted from PBMCs, obtained 45 days after the yellow fever booster vaccination. Receptors originate from a man aged 25 to 40 who received the YFV17D yellow fever vaccine. The CDR3 runs from the conserved cysteine through the conserved F or W. A D gene is named only where the DNA matches it firmly. The listing skips clone size in some rows; elsewhere it reads once, few, many or a size class.

D gene: TRBD1
V gene: TRBV12-3/TRBV12-4
clone size: few
J gene: TRBJ1-1
CDR3 protein: CASSPRQGHTEAFF
CDR3 DNA: TGTGCCAGCAGTCCAAGACAGGGGCACACTGAAGCTTTCTTT

D gene: TRBD2
V gene: TRBV10-3
clone size: many
J gene: TRBJ2-3
CDR3 protein: CAISDPRAGETDTQYF
CDR3 DNA: TGTGCCATCAGTGATCCGAGAGCGGGAGAAACAGATACGCAGTATTTT

D gene: TRBD1
V gene: TRBV29-1
clone size: .
J gene: TRBJ2-5
CDR3 protein: CSVAWRDRDKETQYF
CDR3 DNA: TGCAGCGTTGCTTGGAGGGACAGGGACAAAGAGACCCAGTACTTC

D gene: .
V gene: TRBV29-1
clone size: many
J gene: TRBJ2-2
CDR3 protein: CSVRGYTGELFF
CDR3 DNA: TGCAGCGTTCGCGGATACACCGGGGAGCTGTTTTTT

D gene: TRBD1
V gene: TRBV5-1
clone size: .
J gene: TRBJ2-7
CDR3 protein: CASKNSDRGSYEQYF
CDR3 DNA: TGCGCCAGCAAAAATTCGGACAGGGGGTCCTACGAGCAGTACTTC

D gene: .
V gene: TRBV21-1
clone size: .
J gene: TRBJ2-2
CDR3 protein: CASSLETGIDGSEQTPGELFF
CDR3 DNA: TGTGCCAGCAGCCTCGAGACAGGGATAGACGGATCCGAGCAGACTCCCGGGGAGCTGTTTTTT

D gene: .
V gene: TRBV7-6
clone size: few
J gene: TRBJ2-5
CDR3 protein: CASSLGTGGNQETQYF
CDR3 DNA: TGTGCCAGCAGCTTGGGGACCGGCGGGAACCAAGAGACCCAGTACTTC

D gene: .
V gene: TRBV5-5
clone size: few
J gene: TRBJ1-4
CDR3 protein: CASSFDPGISAKLFF
CDR3 DNA: TGTGCCAGCAGCTTTGATCCGGGTATCTCCGCAAAACTGTTTTTT

D gene: .
V gene: TRBV7-2
clone size: few
J gene: TRBJ2-5
CDR3 protein: CASSEPSGETQYF
CDR3 DNA: TGTGCCAGCAGCGAGCCCTCTGGAGAGACCCAGTACTTC

D gene: TRBD2
V gene: TRBV3-1
clone size: .
J gene: TRBJ2-5
CDR3 protein: CASSLSGRVETQYF
CDR3 DNA: TGTGCCAGCAGCCTTAGCGGGAGAGTGGAGACCCAGTACTTC

D gene: TRBD2
V gene: TRBV7-3
clone size: few
J gene: TRBJ2-5
CDR3 protein: CASSSLAGGPRGETQYF
CDR3 DNA: TGTGCCAGCAGCTCCCTAGCGGGAGGGCCAAGGGGGGAGACCCAGTACTTC

D gene: .
V gene: TRBV20-1
clone size: few
J gene: TRBJ2-5
CDR3 protein: CSAARKSQETQYF
CDR3 DNA: TGCAGTGCGGCCAGGAAGAGCCAAGAGACCCAGTACTTC

D gene: .
V gene: TRBV12-3/TRBV12-4
clone size: few
J gene: TRBJ2-5
CDR3 protein: CASSATGGGQTQYF
CDR3 DNA: TGTGCCAGCAGCGCCACAGGGGGGGGACAGACCCAGTACTTC

D gene: .
V gene: TRBV7-2
clone size: few
J gene: TRBJ1-1
CDR3 protein: CASSFPRGGLNTEAFF
CDR3 DNA: TGTGCCAGCAGCTTTCCCAGGGGAGGATTGAACACTGAAGCTTTCTTT

D gene: TRBD2
V gene: TRBV5-1
clone size: few
J gene: TRBJ2-7
CDR3 protein: CASSWEAGDRDEQYF
CDR3 DNA: TGCGCCAGCAGCTGGGAGGCGGGAGACCGCGACGAGCAGTACTTC

D gene: .
V gene: TRBV15
clone size: few
J gene: TRBJ2-1
CDR3 protein: CATSRYEYEQFF
CDR3 DNA: TGTGCCACCAGCAGATACGAGTATGAGCAGTTCTTC

D gene: .
V gene: TRBV20-1
clone size: .
J gene: TRBJ1-4
CDR3 protein: CSARSAAGTNEKLFF
CDR3 DNA: TGCAGTGCTAGATCCGCGGCTGGGACTAATGAAAAACTGTTTTTT

D gene: .
V gene: TRBV12-3/TRBV12-4
clone size: few
J gene: TRBJ2-2
CDR3 protein: CASTFELNTGELFF
CDR3 DNA: TGTGCCAGCACCTTCGAGTTGAACACCGGGGAGCTGTTTTTT

D gene: .
V gene: TRBV5-1
clone size: .
J gene: TRBJ2-7
CDR3 protein: CASEIGGGPNEQYF
CDR3 DNA: TGCGCCAGCGAGATAGGGGGAGGGCCAAACGAGCAGTACTTC

D gene: .
V gene: TRBV20-1
clone size: many
J gene: TRBJ2-1
CDR3 protein: CSARELGQGEGEQFF
CDR3 DNA: TGCAGTGCTAGAGAGTTAGGGCAGGGGGAGGGTGAGCAGTTCTTC

D gene: .
V gene: TRBV12-3/TRBV12-4
clone size: .
J gene: TRBJ2-2
CDR3 protein: CASSLEGGATGELFF
CDR3 DNA: TGTGCCAGCAGTTTAGAGGGGGGCGCGACCGGGGAGCTGTTTTTT

D gene: .
V gene: TRBV7-2
clone size: few
J gene: TRBJ2-3
CDR3 protein: CASSLVPQITDTQYF
CDR3 DNA: TGTGCCAGCAGCTTAGTCCCACAAATCACAGATACGCAGTATTTT

D gene: .
V gene: TRBV29-1
clone size: many
J gene: TRBJ2-1
CDR3 protein: CSVLEGRYNEQFF
CDR3 DNA: TGCAGCGTCCTCGAGGGCCGGTACAATGAGCAGTTCTTC

D gene: .
V gene: TRBV5-1
clone size: .
J gene: TRBJ1-4
CDR3 protein: CAITEPTATNEKLFF
CDR3 DNA: TGCGCCATCACCGAACCGACTGCAACTAATGAAAAACTGTTTTTT

D gene: TRBD2
V gene: TRBV20-1
clone size: .
J gene: TRBJ2-1
CDR3 protein: CSALAGGNEQFF
CDR3 DNA: TGCAGTGCTTTAGCGGGAGGGAATGAGCAGTTCTTC

D gene: .
V gene: TRBV6-1
clone size: .
J gene: TRBJ2-7
CDR3 protein: CASSNGQSSSYEQYF
CDR3 DNA: TGTGCCAGCAGCAATGGACAGTCGAGCTCCTACGAGCAGTACTTC

D gene: .
V gene: TRBV12-3/TRBV12-4
clone size: few
J gene: TRBJ1-2
CDR3 protein: CASSLQGSHGYTF
CDR3 DNA: TGTGCCAGCAGTTTACAGGGTTCCCATGGCTACACCTTC

D gene: TRBD2
V gene: TRBV6-1
clone size: .
J gene: TRBJ2-1
CDR3 protein: CASRGNSGRGARNEQFF
CDR3 DNA: TGTGCCAGCAGGGGTAATAGCGGGAGAGGGGCCAGAAATGAGCAGTTCTTC

D gene: TRBD1
V gene: TRBV7-9
clone size: few
J gene: TRBJ2-7
CDR3 protein: CASSLAGTGGSGEQYF
CDR3 DNA: TGTGCCAGCAGCTTAGCGGGGACAGGGGGGTCAGGTGAGCAGTACTTC